The 21 T cell receptor beta chains listed next were all sequenced from one sample in a study of CD8+CD57+ T cells in acquired aplastic anemia. Sequenced patients had shown CD8+CD57+ cell expansion by flow cytometry. Both TCR beta VDJ combination and CDR3 sequence profiling were carried out. Genomic DNA was the template for this profiling. TCRdb recomputed calls from the reads with MiXCR, one row per CDR3 protein. Seen here are 80,000 or so distinct CDR3 sequences, 55% to 75% observed once, and the top ten hold approximately 81%. Sequencing was carried out using sorted CD4+, CD8+, or CD8+CD57+ T cells (not recorded which) from PBMCs. These receptor sequences come from a human donor with aplastic anemia.

The genes are TRBV29-1 and TRBJ2-1; D gene uncertain. Per the germline V gene, CDR1 is SQVTM and CDR2 is ANQGSEA. The CDR3 has 12 residues. The germline V and J ends were trimmed by 5 bases and 2 bases, with 7 bases remaining between them. CDR3 region: CSVRQTYNEQFF. In DNA form, the CDR3 reads TGCAGCGTTCGGCAGACCTACAATGAGCAGTTCTTC.

This clonotype was recorded at least ten times. The chain joins TRBV9 to TRBJ1-1; TRBD1 matches 7 bases. Germline V gene lookup returns CDR1 SGDLS and CDR2 YYNGEE. The CDR3 has 14 amino acids. After removal of 6 bases from V and 5 bases from J, the junction contained 10 bases not matched to a gene. The CDR3 bases are TGTGCCAGCAACAGGGGAGCTGGGAAAACTGAAGCTTTCTTT. Protein product: CASNRGAGKTEAFF.

The V gene is TRBV20-1, the J gene TRBJ1-1; D is unclear. This CDR3 comprises 15 residues. V gave up 3 bases and J gave up 11 bases, with 25 bases separating them. CDR1 is DFQATT, CDR2 SNEGSKA, per germline (reference sequence). The CDR3 DNA is TGCAGTGCTAGTACCACGGGAAATACCCTAGGATTGGCTTTCTTT. Protein: CSASTTGNTLGLAFF.

The CDR3 reads CASSLLGTKETQYF. CDR3 nucleotides: TGTGCCAGCAGTTTACTGGGGACAAAAGAGACCCAGTACTTC. This chain connects TRBV27 to TRBJ2-5; TRBD1 might be the D (6 bases). V was shortened by 2 bases and J by 3 bases, with 10 bases between the two germline ends. CDR1 is MNHEY, CDR2 SMNVEV, per germline (reference sequence). The CDR3 extends over 14 amino acids.

The rearrangement uses TRBV29-1 and TRBJ2-7; D is perhaps TRBD2 (5 bases). Trimming took off 1 base at V and 3 bases at J, with 16 bases between the two ends. CDR3 size: 15 residues. The V gene's germline CDR1 is SQVTM and CDR2 ANQGSEA. As DNA, the CDR3 is TGCAGCGTTGAAGTTTTGACCGGTCGGGACTACGAGCAGTACTTC. This gives the protein CSVEVLTGRDYEQYF.

Remarks on this clonotype: The final CDR3 position lacks the conserved phenylalanine or tryptophan, pointing to a likely read error. V usage is TRBV19 and J usage is TRBJ2-7, with D tentatively TRBD1 (6 bases). Trimming pared 5 bases from V and 0 bases from J, leaving 8 bases between. The CDR3 totals 13 residues. Per germline, CDR1 LNHDA and CDR2 SQIVND (reference sequence). The CDR3 DNA is TGTGCCAGTAGTTGGGACACCTCCTACGAGCAGTACTCC. It translates to CASSWDTSYEQYS.

This chain links TRBV7-2 with TRBJ1-1, with D perhaps TRBD1 (5 bases). Trimming removed 5 bases from V and 4 bases from J, with 11 bases in between. This CDR3 has 13 residues. The germline V gene encodes CDR1 SGHTA and CDR2 FQGNSA. The CDR3 loop is CASSRSGSTEAFF. CDR3 nucleotide sequence: TGTGCCAGCAGCCGCTCAGGGAGCACTGAAGCTTTCTTT.

The chain has TRBV29-1 and TRBJ2-3, with D possibly matching TRBD1 (5 bases). CDR1 is SQVTM, CDR2 ANQGSEA, per germline. The CDR3 consists of 12 residues. Trimming stripped 0 bases from V and 9 bases from J, with 10 bases between. Here the CDR3 DNA reads TGCAGCGTTGAAGATCCCTGGACAACGCAGTATTTT. Protein sequence: CSVEDPWTTQYF.

The J gene is TRBJ2-5, the V gene TRBV2; D not resolved. The CDR3 runs to 14 residues. V lost 4 bases to trimming and J lost 2 bases, with 11 bases between them. Germline assignment: CDR1 SNHLY and CDR2 FYNNEI. CDR3 sequence: CASSGMLLQETQYF. The CDR3 DNA sequence: TGTGCCAGCAGTGGGATGTTATTACAAGAGACCCAGTACTTC. The full variable domain, with the rest looked up from reference TRBV2 and TRBJ2-5, is EPEVTQTPSHQVTQMGQEVILRCVPISNHLYFYWYRQILGQKVEFLVSFYNNEISEKSEIFDDQFSVERPDGSNFTLKIRSTKLEDSAMYFCASSGMLLQETQYFGPGTRLLVL.

About this clonotype itself: This sequence may be a read error, since a much larger clone differs from it by one base. The V call is TRBV6-2 or TRBV6-3, the J call TRBJ1-1, with TRBD1 identical over 8 bases. This CDR3 region has 13 residues. Germline loops: CDR1 MNHEY, CDR2 SVGEGT. The CDR3: CASSYQGAVEASF. CDR3 coding DNA: TGTGCCAGCAGTTACCAGGGGGCAGTTGAAGCTTCCTTT.

The chain uses TRBV19 and TRBJ2-5, with a tentative D call TRBD2 (5 bases). The V and J ends lost 1 base and 5 bases respectively, with 11 bases between them. In germline, CDR1 is LNHDA, CDR2 SQIVND (reference sequence). This CDR3 contains 14 residues. Written as DNA, the CDR3 is TGTGCCAGTAGTATAGGAAGAGGGCGGGAGACCCAGTACTTC. It encodes CASSIGRGRETQYF. The whole variable domain, remainder taken from reference TRBV19 and TRBJ2-5, is DGGITQSPKYLFRKEGQNVTLSCEQNLNHDAMYWYRQDPGQGLRLIYYSQIVNDFQKGDIAEGYSVSREKKESFPLTVTSAQKNPTAFYLCASSIGRGRETQYFGPGTRLLVL.

The chain has TRBV2 and TRBJ2-7; no firm D call. The CDR3 extends over 13 amino acids. V was trimmed by 3 bases and J by 4 bases, leaving 10 bases between them. CDR1 and CDR2 from the germline V gene are SNHLY and FYNNEI. CDR3 in DNA: TGTGCCAGCAGTGAGGTAATGTCGTACGAGCAGTACTTC. Protein product: CASSEVMSYEQYF. The full variable domain, its missing parts supplied by reference TRBV2 and TRBJ2-7, is EPEVTQTPSHQVTQMGQEVILRCVPISNHLYFYWYRQILGQKVEFLVSFYNNEISEKSEIFDDQFSVERPDGSNFTLKIRSTKLEDSAMYFCASSEVMSYEQYFGPGTRLTVT.

This clonotype was seen at least ten times. V is TRBV6-1 and J is TRBJ2-1, with 13 bases aligning to TRBD2. The length of the CDR3 is 18 residues. Germline V lookup: CDR1 MNHNS, CDR2 SASEGT. The ends lost 6 bases at V and 4 bases at J; junction bases unmatched: 12. This CDR3 is CASRPPWTSGRAYNEQFF. DNA for the CDR3: TGTGCCAGCAGGCCACCGTGGACTAGCGGGAGAGCATACAATGAGCAGTTCTTC.

This chain joins TRBV24-1 and TRBJ2-1, with D maybe TRBD1 (6 bases). CDR3 size: 12 residues. Deletions cut 3 bases from V and 13 bases from J, with 12 bases between. The germline CDR1 and CDR2 sequences are KGHDR and SFDVKD. The CDR3 coding sequence is TGTGCCACCAGTGATCACGGACAGCTACAGTTCTTC. Translated: CATSDHGQLQFF.

In this sample, this clonotype turned up a few times. CDR3 sequence: CAISESQGKSPLHF. The CDR3 coding sequence is TGTGCCATCAGTGAGTCACAGGGGAAATCACCCCTCCACTTT. The V and J genes are TRBV10-3 and TRBJ1-6; 7 nucleotides agree with TRBD1. This CDR3 spans 14 amino acids. Germline V gene lookup returns CDR1 ENHRY and CDR2 SYGVKD. Trimming cost V 0 bases and J 10 bases; bases outside gene matches: 3.

The table lists this clonotype with a few counts. The chain carries TRBV20-1 and TRBJ1-2; TRBD1 matches 9 bases. The CDR3 totals 15 residues. Germline V CDR1 and CDR2: DFQATT, SNEGSKA (reference sequence). The ends lost 5 bases at V and 4 bases at J; junction bases unmatched: 11. This CDR3 reads CSAPEIGTGTYGYTF. CDR3 bases: TGCAGTGCTCCAGAGATTGGGACAGGGACCTATGGCTACACCTTC.

J is TRBJ2-7 and V is TRBV10-3; D perhaps matches TRBD1 (6 bases). This CDR3 region has 14 residues. The V end lost 8 bases, the J end lost 2 bases, and 16 bases lay between the germline ends. The germline V gene encodes CDR1 ENHRY and CDR2 SYGVKD. The DNA for the CDR3 is TGTGCCATCCTACGGGACATAGTCCCCTACGAGCAGTACTTC. It specifies CAILRDIVPYEQYF.

This clonotype was observed many times. The chain couples TRBV24-1 to TRBJ2-3; the match to TRBD1 covers 11 bases. V lost 5 bases to trimming and J lost 4 bases; unmatched junction nucleotides: 4. This CDR3 comprises 15 residues. Germline lookup yields CDR1 KGHDR and CDR2 SFDVKD. The CDR3 is CATSAGTGGPDTQYF. Here the CDR3 DNA reads TGTGCCACCAGTGCCGGGACAGGGGGTCCAGATACGCAGTATTTT.

V and J are TRBV5-1 and TRBJ1-4; 9 bases match TRBD1. Germline values: CDR1 SGHRS, CDR2 YFSETQ. CDR3 length equals 16 residues. Trimming removed 7 bases from V and 8 bases from J; junction bases left unmatched: 15. CDR3 bases: TGCGCCAGCGAGCCGGGACAGGGTTTCGTGAGGGAAAAACTGTTTTTT. Its translation: CASEPGQGFVREKLFF.

The rearrangement joins TRBV6-2 or TRBV6-3 to TRBJ2-7, with D perhaps TRBD2 (6 bases). The V gene lost 6 bases and the J gene lost 0 bases, with 15 bases spanning the gap. This CDR3 contains 15 residues. Germline V gene data show CDR1 as MNHEY and CDR2 as SVGEGT. The CDR3 bases are TGTGCCAGCAGAGGTAGCGGAGACAGCTCCTACGAGCAGTACTTC. It codes for CASRGSGDSSYEQYF.

The V and J genes are TRBV10-3 and TRBJ1-1, with no clear D. The V end lost 4 bases, the J end lost 10 bases, and 16 bases lay between the germline ends. This CDR3 is built from 13 residues. Germline V lookup: CDR1 ENHRY, CDR2 SYGVKD. CDR3 sequence (DNA): TGTGCCATCAGTGTAATCCAAGCGTCTGGAGCTTTCTTT. This codes for CAISVIQASGAFF.